These T cell receptor beta chains were read from a single sample in a study of early stage breast cancer tumors. The repertoire was sequenced with immunoSEQ multiplex PCR; TCRdb's copy has only in-frame clones and lacks some. The data contain tens of thousands of clones, around 69% of them seen just once; the ten biggest clones take up 7.2%. Sequencing was done on a sample of blood. These receptors all come from a person aged 45-60 years with breast cancer. CDR3s include the opening cysteine and the closing phenylalanine or tryptophan. The D gene is left open where the match is weak. A clone size is listed for some rows: how often the clone was seen (once, few, many), or a class if it is expanded.

>TRBV5-1|-|-|TRBJ2-7
TGCGCCAGTTACAACGGAGGGAACTACGAGCAGTACTTC
CASYNGGNYEQYF
>TRBV5-6|-|-|TRBJ2-6
TGTGCCAGCAGTTTCGGAGGTTACTCTGGGGCCAACGTCCTGACTTTC
CASSFGGYSGANVLTF
>TRBV9|-|TRBD1|TRBJ1-2
TGTGCCAGCAGCGCACAGGGGGCCCACTATGGCTACACCTTC
CASSAQGAHYGYTF
>TRBV7-2|once|-|TRBJ1-2
TGTGCCAGCAGCCTCCGGGACACTTACTATGGCTACACCTTC
CASSLRDTYYGYTF
>TRBV9|-|-|TRBJ2-1
TGTGCCAGCAGCGTAGTTGCGGGGGCGGGGAATGAGCAGTTCTTC
CASSVVAGAGNEQFF
>TRBV23-1|-|TRBD1|TRBJ2-1
TGCGCCAGCAGTCAATGGGGACAGGGGGCCTACAATGAGCAGTTCTTC
CASSQWGQGAYNEQFF
>TRBV7-8|-|-|TRBJ2-2
TGTGCCAGCAGCACCACAGGGAACACCGGGGAGCTGTTTTTT
CASSTTGNTGELFF
>TRBV2|few|-|TRBJ2-3
TGTGCCAGCACCGAGGGGGGGGAAAGCACAGATACGCAGTATTTT
CASTEGGESTDTQYF
>TRBV5-1|-|TRBD2|TRBJ2-5
TGCGCCAGCAGCTTGGTAAGCGGGGAGGAGACCCAGTACTTC
CASSLVSGEETQYF
>TRBV2|-|TRBD2|TRBJ2-1
TGTGCCAGCAGGGCCGGGACTAGTAGCCACAATGAGCAGTTCTTC
CASRAGTSSHNEQFF
>TRBV7-2|-|-|TRBJ2-3
TGTGCCAGCAGCTCCCAGGACACATGGAACACAGATACGCAGTATTTT
CASSSQDTWNTDTQYF
>TRBV6-5|-|TRBD1|TRBJ1-5
TGTGCCAGCAATGACAGGGGTCAGCCCCAGCATTTT
CASNDRGQPQHF
>TRBV7-2|-|TRBD2|TRBJ2-1
TGTGCCAGCAGCTTGGCTAGCGGAAACAATGAGCAGTTCTTC
CASSLASGNNEQFF
>TRBV11-3|-|-|TRBJ1-2
TGTGCCAGCAGCCTACGCGGGAGGGTTGGCTACACCTTC
CASSLRGRVGYTF
>TRBV19|once|TRBD1|TRBJ1-5
TGTGCCAGTAGTATCGGGCGGGGACCGGGACAGGGGACCCAGCCCCAGCATTTT
CASSIGRGPGQGTQPQHF
>TRBV7-2|few|-|TRBJ1-6
TGTGCCAGCAGCCGTACCGGGAAGGTATCACCCCTCCACTTT
CASSRTGKVSPLHF
>TRBV5-4|-|-|TRBJ1-6
TGTGCCAGCAGAGCGGGACACCGGAGACCTAATTCACCCCTCCACTTT
CASRAGHRRPNSPLHF
>TRBV4-1|-|-|TRBJ1-5
TGCGCCAGCAGCCATGGCCAGGCAAGCAATCAGCCCCAGCATTTT
CASSHGQASNQPQHF